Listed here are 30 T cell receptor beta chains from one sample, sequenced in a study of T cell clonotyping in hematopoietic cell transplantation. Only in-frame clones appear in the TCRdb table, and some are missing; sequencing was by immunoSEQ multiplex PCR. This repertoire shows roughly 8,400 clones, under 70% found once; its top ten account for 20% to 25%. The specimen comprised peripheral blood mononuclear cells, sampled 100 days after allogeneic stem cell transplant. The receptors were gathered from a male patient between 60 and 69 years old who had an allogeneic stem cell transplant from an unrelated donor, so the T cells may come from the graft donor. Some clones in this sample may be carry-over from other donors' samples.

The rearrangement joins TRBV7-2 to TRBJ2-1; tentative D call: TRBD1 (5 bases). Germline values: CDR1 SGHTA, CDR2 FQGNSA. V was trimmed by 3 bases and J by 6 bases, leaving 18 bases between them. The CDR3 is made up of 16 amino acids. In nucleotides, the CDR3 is TGTGCCAGCAGCTTCGAATCAGGGCGCCAGGTCAATGAGCAGTTCTTC. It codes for CASSFESGRQVNEQFF.

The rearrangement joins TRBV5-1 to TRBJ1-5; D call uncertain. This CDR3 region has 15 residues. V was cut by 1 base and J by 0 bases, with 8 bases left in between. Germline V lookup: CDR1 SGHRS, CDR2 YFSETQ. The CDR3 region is CASSLTADSNQPQHF. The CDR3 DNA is TGCGCCAGCAGCTTGACAGCTGATAGCAATCAGCCCCAGCATTTT. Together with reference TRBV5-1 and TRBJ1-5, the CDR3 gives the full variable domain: KAGVTQTPRYLIKTRGQQVTLSCSPISGHRSVSWYQQTPGQGLQFLFEYFSETQRNKGNFPGRFSGRQFSNSRSEMNVSTLELGDSALYLCASSLTADSNQPQHFGDGTRLSIL.

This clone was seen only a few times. The CDR3 here is CASSMGLSYSNQPQHF. CDR3 DNA sequence: TGTGCCAGTAGTATGGGTCTCTCTTATAGCAATCAGCCCCAGCATTTT. The J gene is TRBJ1-5, the V gene TRBV19; D remains unclear. CDR1 is LNHDA and CDR2 is SQIVND in the germline V gene (reference sequence). The CDR3 has 16 residues. V was clipped by 3 bases and J by 0 bases, with 12 bases between them.

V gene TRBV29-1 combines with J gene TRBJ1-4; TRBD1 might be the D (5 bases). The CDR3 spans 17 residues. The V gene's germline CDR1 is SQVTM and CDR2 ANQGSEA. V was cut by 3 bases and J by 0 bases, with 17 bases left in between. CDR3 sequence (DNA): TGCAGCGTTGATGGGGCGCTGGGTGGGGCAACTAATGAAAAACTGTTTTTT. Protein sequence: CSVDGALGGATNEKLFF.

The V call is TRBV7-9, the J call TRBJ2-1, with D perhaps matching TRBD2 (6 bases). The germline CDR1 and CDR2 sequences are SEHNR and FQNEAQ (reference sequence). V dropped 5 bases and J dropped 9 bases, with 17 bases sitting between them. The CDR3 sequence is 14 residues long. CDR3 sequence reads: CASSIGGFLSEQFF. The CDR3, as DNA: TGTGCCAGCAGCATTGGAGGGTTCTTAAGTGAGCAGTTCTTC.

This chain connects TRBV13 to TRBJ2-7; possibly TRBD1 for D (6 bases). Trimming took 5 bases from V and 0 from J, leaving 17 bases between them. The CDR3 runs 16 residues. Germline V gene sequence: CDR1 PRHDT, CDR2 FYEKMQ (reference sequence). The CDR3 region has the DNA TGTGCCAGCAGCGGATGGTCAGGGGCGAGCTCCTACGAGCAGTACTTC. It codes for CASSGWSGASSYEQYF.

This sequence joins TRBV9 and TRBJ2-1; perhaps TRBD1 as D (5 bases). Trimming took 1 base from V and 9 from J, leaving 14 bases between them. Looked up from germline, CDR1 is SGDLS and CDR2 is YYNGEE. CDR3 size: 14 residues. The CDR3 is CASSVPTGVGEQFF. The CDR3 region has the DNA TGTGCCAGCAGCGTACCCACAGGTGTCGGTGAGCAGTTCTTC.

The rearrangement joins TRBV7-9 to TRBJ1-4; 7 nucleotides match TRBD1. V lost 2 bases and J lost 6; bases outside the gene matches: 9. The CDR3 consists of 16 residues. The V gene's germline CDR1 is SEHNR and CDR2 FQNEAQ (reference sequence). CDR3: CASSLPRGQGDEKLFF. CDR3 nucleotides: TGTGCCAGCAGCTTACCTCGGGGGCAGGGGGATGAAAAACTGTTTTTT.

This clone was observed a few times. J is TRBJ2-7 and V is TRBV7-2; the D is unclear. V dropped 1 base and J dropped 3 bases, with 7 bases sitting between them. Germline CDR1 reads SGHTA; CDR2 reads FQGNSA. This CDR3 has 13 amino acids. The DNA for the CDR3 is TGTGCCAGCAGCTTAGAGGAATACTACGAGCAGTACTTC. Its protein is CASSLEEYYEQYF. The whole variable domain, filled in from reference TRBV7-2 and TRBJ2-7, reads GAGVSQSPSNKVTEKGKDVELRCDPISGHTALYWYRQSLGQGLEFLIYFQGNSAPDKSGLPSDRFSAERTGGSVSTLTIQRTQQEDSAVYLCASSLEEYYEQYFGPGTRLTVT.

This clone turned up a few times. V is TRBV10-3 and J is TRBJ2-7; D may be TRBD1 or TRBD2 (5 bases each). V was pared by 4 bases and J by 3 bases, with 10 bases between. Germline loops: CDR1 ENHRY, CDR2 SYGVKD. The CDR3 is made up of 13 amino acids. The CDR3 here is CAISVGENYEQYF. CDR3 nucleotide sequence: TGTGCCATCAGTGTGGGGGAGAACTACGAGCAGTACTTC.

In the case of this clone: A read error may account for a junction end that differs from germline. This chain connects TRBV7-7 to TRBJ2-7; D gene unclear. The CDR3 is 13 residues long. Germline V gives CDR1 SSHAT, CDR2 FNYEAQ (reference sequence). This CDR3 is CASSLDPGYEQYF. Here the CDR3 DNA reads TGTGCTAGCAGCCTCGACCCCGGCTACGAGCAGTACTTC.

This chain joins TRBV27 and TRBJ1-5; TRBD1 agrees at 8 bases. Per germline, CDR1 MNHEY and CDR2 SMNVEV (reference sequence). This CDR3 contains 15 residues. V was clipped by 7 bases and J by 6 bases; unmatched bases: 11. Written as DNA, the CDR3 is TGTGCCAGCAAGTCGGACAGGGAGTTTGGTCAGCCCCAGCATTTT. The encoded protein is CASKSDREFGQPQHF.

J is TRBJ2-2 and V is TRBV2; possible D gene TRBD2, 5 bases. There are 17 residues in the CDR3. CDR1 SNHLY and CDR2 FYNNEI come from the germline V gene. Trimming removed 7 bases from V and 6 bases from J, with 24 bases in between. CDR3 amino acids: CASTAEAGEAGAGELFF. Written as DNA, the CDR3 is TGTGCCAGCACCGCGGAGGCAGGAGAGGCTGGGGCCGGGGAGCTGTTTTTT.

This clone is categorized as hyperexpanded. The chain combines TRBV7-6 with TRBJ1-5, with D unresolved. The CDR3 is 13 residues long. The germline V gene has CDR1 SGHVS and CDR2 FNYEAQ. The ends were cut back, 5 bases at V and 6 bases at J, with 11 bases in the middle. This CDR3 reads CASSPGVLQPQHF. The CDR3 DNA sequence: TGTGCCAGCAGCCCCGGGGTCCTTCAGCCCCAGCATTTT.

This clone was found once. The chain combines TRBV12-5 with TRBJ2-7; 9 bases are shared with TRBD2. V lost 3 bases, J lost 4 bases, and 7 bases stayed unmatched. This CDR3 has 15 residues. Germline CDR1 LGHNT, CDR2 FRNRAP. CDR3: CASGFGAAGGYEQYF. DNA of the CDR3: TGTGCTAGTGGTTTTGGGGCAGCGGGAGGTTACGAGCAGTACTTC.

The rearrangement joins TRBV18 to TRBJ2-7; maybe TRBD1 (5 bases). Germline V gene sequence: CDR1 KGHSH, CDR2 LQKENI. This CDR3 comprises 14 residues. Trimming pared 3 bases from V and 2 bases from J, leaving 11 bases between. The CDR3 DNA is TGTGCCAGCTCACCGCACGTACAGGCCTACGAGCAGTACTTC. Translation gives CASSPHVQAYEQYF.

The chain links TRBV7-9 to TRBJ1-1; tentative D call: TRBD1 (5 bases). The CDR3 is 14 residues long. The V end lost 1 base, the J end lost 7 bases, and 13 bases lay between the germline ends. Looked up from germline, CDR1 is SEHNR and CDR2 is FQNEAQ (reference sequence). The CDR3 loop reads CASSLGGRALEAFF. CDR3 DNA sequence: TGTGCCAGCAGCTTAGGGGGCAGGGCCCTTGAAGCTTTCTTT. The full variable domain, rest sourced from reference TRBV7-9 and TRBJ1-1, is DTGVSQNPRHKITKRGQNVTFRCDPISEHNRLYWYRQTLGQGPEFLTYFQNEAQLEKSRLLSDRFSAERPKGSFSTLEIQRTEQGDSAMYLCASSLGGRALEAFFGQGTRLTVV.

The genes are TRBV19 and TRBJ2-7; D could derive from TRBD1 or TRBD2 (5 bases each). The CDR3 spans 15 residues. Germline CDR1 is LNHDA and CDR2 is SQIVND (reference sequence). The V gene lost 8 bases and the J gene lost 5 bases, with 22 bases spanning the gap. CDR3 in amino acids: CASLSSGAEGNEQYF. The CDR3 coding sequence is TGTGCCAGTCTCTCCTCCGGGGCGGAAGGTAACGAGCAGTACTTC.

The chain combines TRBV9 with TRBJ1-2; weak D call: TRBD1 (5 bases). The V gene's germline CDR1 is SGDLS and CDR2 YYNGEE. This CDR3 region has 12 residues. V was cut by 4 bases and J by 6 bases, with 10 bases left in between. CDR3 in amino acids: CASSPGGDGYTF. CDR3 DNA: TGTGCCAGCAGCCCGGGGGGGGATGGCTACACCTTC.

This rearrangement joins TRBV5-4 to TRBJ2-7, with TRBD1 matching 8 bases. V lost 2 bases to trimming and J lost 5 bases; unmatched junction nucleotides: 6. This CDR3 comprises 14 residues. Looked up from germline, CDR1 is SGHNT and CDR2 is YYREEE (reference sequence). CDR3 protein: CASSLRQGAHEQYF. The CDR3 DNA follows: TGTGCCAGCAGCTTAAGGCAGGGGGCACACGAGCAGTACTTC.

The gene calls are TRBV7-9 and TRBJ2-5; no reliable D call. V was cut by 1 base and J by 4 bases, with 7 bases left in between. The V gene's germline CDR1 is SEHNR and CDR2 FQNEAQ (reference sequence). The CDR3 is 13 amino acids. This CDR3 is CASSLERVETQYF. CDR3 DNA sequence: TGTGCCAGCAGCTTAGAACGTGTAGAGACCCAGTACTTC.

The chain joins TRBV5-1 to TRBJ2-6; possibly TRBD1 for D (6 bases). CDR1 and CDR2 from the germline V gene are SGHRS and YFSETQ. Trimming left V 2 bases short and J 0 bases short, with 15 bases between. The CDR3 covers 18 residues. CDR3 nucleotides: TGCGCCAGCAGCTTTCCAGGACAGAGTCGCTCTGGGGCCAACGTCCTGACTTTC. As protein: CASSFPGQSRSGANVLTF.

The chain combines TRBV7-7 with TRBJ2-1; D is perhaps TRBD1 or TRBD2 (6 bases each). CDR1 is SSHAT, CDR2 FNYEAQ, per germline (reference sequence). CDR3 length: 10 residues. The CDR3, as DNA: TGTGCTGTAGGGGGGAATGAGCAGTTCTTC. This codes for CAVGGNEQFF.

CDR3 sequence (DNA): TGTGCCAGCAGTCCCCTTGGCCGAGAGAACACTGAAGCTTTCTTT. Amino acid sequence: CASSPLGRENTEAFF. V gene TRBV6-5 combines with J gene TRBJ1-1; D remains unclear. V lost 5 bases and J 1 base, leaving 14 bases between the germline ends. The CDR3 sequence is 15 residues long. Germline V gene data show CDR1 as MNHEY and CDR2 as SVGAGI.

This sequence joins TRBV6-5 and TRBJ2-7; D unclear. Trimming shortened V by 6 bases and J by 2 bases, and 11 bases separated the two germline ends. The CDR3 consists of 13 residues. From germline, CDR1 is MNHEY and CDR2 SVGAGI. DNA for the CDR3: TGTGCCAGCAGGCTGGACGGCCCCTACGAGCAGTACTTC. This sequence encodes CASRLDGPYEQYF.

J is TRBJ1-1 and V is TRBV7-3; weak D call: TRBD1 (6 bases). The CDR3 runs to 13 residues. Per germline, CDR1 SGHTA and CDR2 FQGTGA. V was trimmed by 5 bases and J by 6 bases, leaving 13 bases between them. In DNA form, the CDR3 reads TGTGCCAGCAGCCCGCGGGGACAATCTGAAGCTTTCTTT. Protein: CASSPRGQSEAFF. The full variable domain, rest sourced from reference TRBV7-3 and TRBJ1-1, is GAGVSQTPSNKVTEKGKYVELRCDPISGHTALYWYRQSLGQGPEFLIYFQGTGAADDSGLPNDRFFAVRPEGSVSTLKIQRTERGDSAVYLCASSPRGQSEAFFGQGTRLTVV.

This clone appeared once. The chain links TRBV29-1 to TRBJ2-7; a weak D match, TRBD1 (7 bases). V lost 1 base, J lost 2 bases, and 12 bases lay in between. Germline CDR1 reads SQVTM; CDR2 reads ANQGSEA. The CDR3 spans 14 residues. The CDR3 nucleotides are TGCAGCGTTGAAGGCAGGGGGGTTCCCTACGAGCAGTACTTC. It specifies CSVEGRGVPYEQYF.

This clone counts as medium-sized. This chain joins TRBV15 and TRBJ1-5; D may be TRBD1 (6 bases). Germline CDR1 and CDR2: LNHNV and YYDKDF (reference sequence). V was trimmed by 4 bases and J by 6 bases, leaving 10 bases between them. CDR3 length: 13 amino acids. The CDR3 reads CATSTDRAQPQHF. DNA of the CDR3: TGTGCCACCAGCACGGACAGAGCTCAGCCCCAGCATTTT.

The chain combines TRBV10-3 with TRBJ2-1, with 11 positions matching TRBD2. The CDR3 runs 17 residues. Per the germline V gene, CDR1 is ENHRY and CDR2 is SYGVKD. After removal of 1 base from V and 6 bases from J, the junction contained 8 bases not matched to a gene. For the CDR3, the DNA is TGTGCCATCAGTGAGTTACTAGCGGGGGCCATCCTCAATGAGCAGTTCTTC. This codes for CAISELLAGAILNEQFF.

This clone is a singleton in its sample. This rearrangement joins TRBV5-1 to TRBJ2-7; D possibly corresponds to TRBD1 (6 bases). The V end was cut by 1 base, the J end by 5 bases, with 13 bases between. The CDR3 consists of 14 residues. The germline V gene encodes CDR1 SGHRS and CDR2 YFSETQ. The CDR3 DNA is TGCGCCAGCAGCTTGTTTCAGGGGATCGACGAGCAGTACTTC. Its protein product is CASSLFQGIDEQYF.